The 27 T cell receptor beta chains below all came from one sample that was sequenced in a study of tumor-infiltrating lymphocytes in primary liver carcinoma. Total RNA (roughly 0.45 ug) served as template for TCR beta cDNA synthesis primed by a constant-region primer. ARM-PCR was slightly modified, and three nested multiplex PCR rounds with it gave rise to the TCR beta libraries. A C-beta reverse primer was combined with TRBV1-TRBV30 forward primers in the first two PCR rounds, and each round had about 10 cycles. From the multiplex PCR reads, TCRdb called clonotypes with MiXCR, one entry per CDR3 protein. Of fewer than 350,000 distinct CDR3 sequences in the sample, less than 75% were seen once. Both blood RNA, taken from unsorted whole blood, and germline DNA were extracted. Sequenced: peripheral blood. The receptors were gathered from a man between 40 and 49 years old with primary liver carcinoma and hepatitis B virus infection.

The chain combines TRBV13 with TRBJ2-6; D not resolved. V was shortened by 7 bases and J by 3 bases, with 13 bases between the two germline ends. There are 15 residues in the CDR3. Germline V gene lookup returns CDR1 PRHDT and CDR2 FYEKMQ (reference sequence). The CDR3 region has the DNA TGTGCCAGCACCTTTTGGGGAATTGGGGCCAACGTCCTGACTTTC. It is translated as CASTFWGIGANVLTF.

This clonotype has a single count. Sequence at one end of the junction differs from germline and may be a read error. The rearrangement uses TRBV14 and TRBJ2-7; TRBD1 is a possible D gene (5 bases). This CDR3 is built from 14 residues. Germline CDR1 reads SGHDN; CDR2 reads FVKESK. The CDR3 sequence is CTSSPPRASGEQYF. The DNA of the CDR3 is TGTACCAGCAGCCCCCCCAGGGCGTCTGGCGAGCAGTACTTC.

Concerning this clonotype: A read error may account for a junction end that differs from germline. The gene calls are TRBV11-1 and TRBJ2-1; D not resolved. Germline V gene lookup returns CDR1 SGHAT and CDR2 FQDESV (reference sequence). The CDR3 covers 16 residues. The CDR3 nucleotides are TGTGACATCAGCTCCTCCTCTGTCCTCTCCTACAATGAGCAATTCTTC. Translating gives CDISSSSVLSYNEQFF. The full variable domain, completed using reference TRBV11-1 and TRBJ2-1, is EAEVAQSPRYKITEKSQAVAFWCDPISGHATLYWYRQILGQGPELLVQFQDESVVDDSQLPKDRFSAERLKGVDSTLKIQPAELGDSAMYLCDISSSSVLSYNEQFFGPGTRLTVL.

There are many counts of this clonotype. This chain connects TRBV6-1 to TRBJ2-7, with 9 nucleotides matching TRBD1. Germline CDR1 MNHNS, CDR2 SASEGT. This CDR3 comprises 14 residues. V gave up 10 bases and J gave up 5 bases; unmatched junction bases: 12. The CDR3 region is CATEGWDRVNEQYF. The CDR3 DNA is TGTGCCACTGAAGGGTGGGACAGGGTCAACGAGCAGTACTTC.

The rearrangement links TRBV21-1 to TRBJ2-1; TRBD1 is taken as the D call from the table, unchecked against the DNA. TRBV21-1 is deemed a pseudogene. The CDR3 has 16 residues. Here the CDR3 reads CASSTKRDPIYNEQFF. For the CDR3, the DNA is TGTGCCAGCAGCACCAAACGGGACCCTATCTACAATGAGCAGTTCTTC.

V gene TRBV4-1 combines with J gene TRBJ2-7, with 8 nucleotides matching TRBD2. V lost 0 bases, J lost 4 bases, and 11 bases stayed unmatched. Germline V lookup: CDR1 MGHRA, CDR2 YSYEKL. The CDR3 is 17 residues long. The CDR3 loop is CASSQDILADSSYEQYF. CDR3 DNA sequence: TGCGCCAGCAGCCAAGATATACTAGCGGACAGCTCTTACGAGCAGTACTTC.

This clonotype was observed a handful of times. J is TRBJ2-5 and V is TRBV10-2; 7 bases map to TRBD2. The CDR3 has 16 residues. V was pared by 4 bases and J by 6 bases, with 14 bases of the junction left unmatched. The germline V gene encodes CDR1 WSHSY and CDR2 SAAADI. For the CDR3, the DNA is TGCGCCAGCAGTGGGACTAGAAGGTTGAGGACGCAGACCCAGTACTTC. Residues: CASSGTRRLRTQTQYF.

The J gene is TRBJ1-2, the V gene TRBV5-1; D might be TRBD1 (5 bases). The length of the CDR3 is 14 residues. Per germline, CDR1 SGHRS and CDR2 YFSETQ. Trimming removed 0 bases from V and 3 bases from J, with 9 bases in between. The CDR3 DNA sequence: TGCGCCAGCAGCTTGGCCTGGGGGGACTATGGCTACACCTTC. Amino acid sequence: CASSLAWGDYGYTF.

On this clonotype: The germline gene is not matched at one end of the junction; a read error may be the cause. The chain joins TRBV10-3 to TRBJ2-5, with D perhaps TRBD1 or TRBD2 (6 bases each). From germline, CDR1 is ENHRY and CDR2 SYGVKD. The CDR3 consists of 13 residues. Here the CDR3 DNA reads TGTGTCATCAGCGCGGGACAACCAGAGACCCAGTACTTC. Translating gives CVISAGQPETQYF.

The V and J genes are TRBV5-5 and TRBJ2-3; a weak D match, TRBD1 (6 bases). Trimming left V 4 bases short and J 2 bases short, with 20 bases between. Germline assignment: CDR1 SGHKS and CDR2 YYEKEE (reference sequence). This CDR3 region has 17 residues. This CDR3 reads CASSLPSGQSHTDTQYF. The CDR3, as DNA: TGTGCCAGCAGCCTCCCGTCGGGACAAAGCCACACAGATACGCAGTATTTT.

Points on this clonotype: Since a much larger clone is just one base distant, this may be a read error. The V and J genes are TRBV10-2 and TRBJ1-5; D gene unclear. The J call may not be correct, given that the DNA end is closer to TRBJ2-3. Germline CDR1 and CDR2: WSHSY and SAAADI. The CDR3 runs 15 residues. CDR3 nucleotide sequence: TGCGCCAGCGGCGACCGGAATAGGTGGAATCAGCCCCAGTATTTT. This codes for CASGDRNRWNQPQYF.

This chain joins TRBV30 and TRBJ1-5; perhaps TRBD1 as D (5 bases). V lost 1 base, J lost 7 bases, and 17 bases lay in between. The germline V gene has CDR1 GTSNPN and CDR2 SVGIG (reference sequence). The CDR3 is 15 amino acids. This chain's CDR3 is CAWSDGRGARQPQHF. The DNA for the CDR3 is TGTGCCTGGAGTGACGGTCGAGGGGCTAGACAGCCCCAGCATTTT.

In its sample, this clonotype was seen a few times. One base away lies a much larger clone, so this may be a sequencing read error. The chain combines TRBV6-1 with TRBJ2-4; D not certain. The germline V gene encodes CDR1 MNHNS and CDR2 SASEGT. V was trimmed by 2 bases and J by 0 bases, leaving 14 bases between them. The CDR3 is 17 amino acids. CDR3 bases: TGTGCCAGCAGTGAAACGTGGGAACCCCTAGCCAAAAACATTCAGTACTTC. It encodes CASSETWEPLAKNIQYF.

The chain recombines TRBV28 with TRBJ2-3; D call uncertain. The J call may be mistaken, given a closer DNA end match to TRBJ1-5. CDR3 size: 9 residues. CDR1 is MDHEN and CDR2 is SYDVKM in the germline V gene. CDR3 in DNA: TGTGCCACCGGGGATACGCAGCATTTT. Translation: CATGDTQHF.

The chain carries TRBV11-1 and TRBJ2-7; 9 bases agree with TRBD1. V was pared by 2 bases and J by 5 bases, with 13 bases of the junction left unmatched. Germline V gives CDR1 SGHAT, CDR2 FQDESV (reference sequence). CDR3 length equals 17 residues. As DNA, the CDR3 is TGTGCCAGCAGCTTACCTCTTTTGACAGGGGGGGGCAACGAGCAGTACTTC. It translates to CASSLPLLTGGGNEQYF.

The V call is TRBV6-5, the J call TRBJ1-2, with 9 bases that match TRBD1. In germline, CDR1 is MNHEY, CDR2 SVGAGI. The CDR3 consists of 16 residues. The CDR3: CTGSFPGQGRGYGYTF. The DNA of the CDR3 is TGTACCGGCAGTTTCCCGGGACAGGGCAGGGGCTATGGCTACACCTTC.

This chain links TRBV11-1 with TRBJ2-2; 7 bases map to TRBD1. This CDR3 is built from 15 residues. The trim removed 7 bases at V and 7 bases at J, leaving 12 bases unmatched. Germline lookup yields CDR1 SGHAT and CDR2 FQDESV (reference sequence). The CDR3 is CASNSRGSFIGELFF. In DNA form, the CDR3 reads TGTGCCAGCAATTCCAGGGGGTCGTTCATCGGGGAGCTGTTTTTT.

With respect to this clonotype: This may be a read error: a much more frequent sequence differs by one nucleotide. V is TRBV6-6 and J is TRBJ1-5; no clear D gene. Germline CDR1 reads MNHNY; CDR2 reads SVGAGI (reference sequence). The V end lost 4 bases, the J end lost 1 base, and 14 bases lay between the germline ends. This CDR3 has 16 amino acids. In DNA form, the CDR3 reads TGTGCCAGCAGTTGCGACGGCGACATCAGCAATCAGCCCCAGCATTTT. This encodes CASSCDGDISNQPQHF.

A note on this clonotype: This may come from a read error, since a much larger clone is one base off. The genes are TRBV11-2 and TRBJ1-3; D unclear. CDR1 is SGHAT and CDR2 is FQNNGV in the germline V gene. This CDR3 is built from 13 residues. The CDR3 region has the DNA TGTGTCAGCAGCTTAGAGCCTGGAAACACCATATATTTT. This sequence encodes CVSSLEPGNTIYF.

Turning to this clonotype: Given a much more abundant clone one base away, this may be a read error. The chain couples TRBV12-3 or TRBV12-4 to TRBJ2-3; possibly TRBD1 or TRBD2 for D (5 bases each). V was shortened by 5 bases and J by 1 base, with 19 bases between the two germline ends. The CDR3 length is 17 residues. The CDR3 spells CASSLRVNGTRTDTQYF. CDR3 nucleotides: TGTGCCAGCAGTCTACGCGTCAACGGGACCCGCACAGATACGCAGTATTTT.

The chain's CDR3 is CASGPKGPFDTQYF. The CDR3 DNA sequence: TGTGCCAGCGGCCCTAAGGGCCCGTTTGATACGCAGTATTTT. This chain links TRBV11-1 with TRBJ2-3, with D unresolved. CDR1 and CDR2 from the germline V gene are SGHAT and FQDESV (reference sequence). The CDR3 length is 14 residues. V shed 8 bases and J shed 6 bases, with 18 bases lying between them.

In the case of this clonotype: The junction shows a germline mismatch at one end, possibly a read error. J is TRBJ1-1 and V is TRBV11-2; D unresolved. The CDR3 has 13 residues. CDR1 is SGHAT, CDR2 FQNNGV, per germline. The CDR3 DNA reads as TGTGACAGCAGCTTACAGTCGCTCACTGAAGCTTTCTTT. Protein: CDSSLQSLTEAFF.

In its sample, this clonotype was seen a few times. The chain has TRBV24-1 and TRBJ1-2; 9 bases match TRBD1. Germline V gene sequence: CDR1 KGHDR, CDR2 SFDVKD. The length of the CDR3 is 14 residues. V gave up 4 bases and J gave up 6 bases; unmatched junction bases: 5. The CDR3 spells CATSDTRTGDGYTF. DNA of the CDR3: TGTGCCACCAGTGACACCCGGACAGGGGATGGCTACACCTTC.

About this clonotype itself: This clone may be a read error of a much larger clone one base away. This rearrangement joins TRBV6-6 to TRBJ1-2; weak D call: TRBD1 (5 bases). This CDR3 comprises 13 residues. Germline V lookup: CDR1 MNHNY, CDR2 SVGAGI (reference sequence). The CDR3 loop reads CACSGGNLYGYTF. CDR3 nucleotides: TGTGCCTGCAGTGGGGGAAACCTCTATGGCTACACCTTC.

Comments on this clonotype: A much larger clonotype is one base distant, so this may be a read error. The CDR3 end shows no conserved phenylalanine or tryptophan, and so a read error is likely. The CDR3 DNA is TGTGCCAGCAGTTATAAGATTAATCAGCCCCAGCATCTT. This codes for CASSYKINQPQHL. This rearrangement joins TRBV6-5 to TRBJ1-5, with D uncertain. The germline gives CDR1 MNHEY, CDR2 SVGAGI. The CDR3 is made up of 13 amino acids. The V and J ends lost 3 bases and 4 bases respectively, with 7 bases between them.

As to this clonotype: Because the CDR3 is missing its conserved closing phenylalanine or tryptophan, this is likely a read error. J is TRBJ1-5 and V is TRBV6-2 or TRBV6-3, with D maybe TRBD1 (6 bases). V lost 2 bases, J lost 0 bases, and 14 bases lay in between. This CDR3 comprises 17 residues. CDR1 is MNHEY and CDR2 is SVGEGT in the germline V gene. CDR3: CASSYGSTGYSNQPQHS. The CDR3 DNA reads TGTGCCAGCAGTTACGGCTCGACAGGTTATAGCAATCAGCCCCAGCATTCT.

To note about this clonotype: Possible read error: a much larger clone is one base away. The rearrangement uses TRBV29-1 and TRBJ2-3; D gene uncertain. The CDR3 has 13 amino acids. In germline, CDR1 is SQVTM, CDR2 ANQGSEA. The CDR3 nucleotides read TGCAGCGTTGCTAGGAAAATCACAGATACGCGGTATTTT. It specifies CSVARKITDTRYF.